The clone carrying this TCR beta chain was seen only a few times. Its antigen is unknown. This specimen belongs to a study of T cells after yellow fever vaccination. Overall study results and limits: Abundant clonotypes (contaminants from the bulk population) could be present in FACS-sorted repertoires.

For TCR, cDNA came from 5'RACE template switching, which added a universal primer site and UMIs. TCRdb recomputed calls from the 5' RACE reads with MiXCR, one row per CDR3 protein. The repertoire holds hundreds of thousands of distinct CDR3 sequences, with approximately 13% as singletons. This receptor was obtained from a man aged 25-45 years who received the YFV17D yellow fever vaccine. The material was PBMCs, obtained on the day of the yellow fever booster vaccination.

The CDR3 here is CASSARGDLNQPQHF. CDR3 DNA: TGTGCCAGCAGCGCCCGGGGGGACCTCAATCAGCCCCAGCATTTT. The chain has TRBV7-9 and TRBJ1-5; weak D call: TRBD1 (5 bases). Trimming shortened V by 5 bases and J by 3 bases, and 14 bases separated the two germline ends. The CDR3 extends over 15 amino acids. Per the germline V gene, CDR1 is SEHNR and CDR2 is FQNEAQ (reference sequence).